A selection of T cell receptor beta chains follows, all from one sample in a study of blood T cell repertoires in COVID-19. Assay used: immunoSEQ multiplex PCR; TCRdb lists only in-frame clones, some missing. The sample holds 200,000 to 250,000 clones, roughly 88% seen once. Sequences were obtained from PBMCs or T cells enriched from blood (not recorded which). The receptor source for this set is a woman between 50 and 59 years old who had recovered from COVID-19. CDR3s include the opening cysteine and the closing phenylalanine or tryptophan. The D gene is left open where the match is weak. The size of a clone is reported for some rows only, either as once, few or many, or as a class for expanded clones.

cdr3_aa: CASSLTGGDNQPQHF
cdr3_nt: TGTGCCAGCAGTTTGACAGGGGGTGATAATCAGCCCCAGCATTTT
v_call: TRBV27
clone_size: NA
j_call: TRBJ1-5
d_call: TRBD1

cdr3_aa: CASSLTGGWTNEKLFF
cdr3_nt: TGTGCCAGCAGCCTGACAGGGGGGTGGACTAATGAAAAACTGTTTTTT
v_call: TRBV7-2
clone_size: few
j_call: TRBJ1-4
d_call: TRBD1

cdr3_aa: CASSVKREKSYNEQFF
cdr3_nt: TGTGCCAGCAGCGTTAAGCGGGAGAAGAGCTACAATGAGCAGTTCTTC
v_call: TRBV5-6
clone_size: NA
j_call: TRBJ2-1
d_call: TRBD2

cdr3_aa: CASSFSGGEGEKLFF
cdr3_nt: TGCGCCAGCAGCTTTTCAGGGGGCGAGGGTGAAAAACTGTTTTTT
v_call: TRBV5-1
clone_size: once
j_call: TRBJ1-4
d_call: TRBD1

cdr3_aa: CASSLEGPQSAGNTIYF
cdr3_nt: TGTGCCAGCAGCTTAGAGGGGCCACAATCGGCTGGAAACACCATATATTTT
v_call: TRBV7-6
clone_size: NA
j_call: TRBJ1-3
d_call: NA

cdr3_aa: CASSRTSQGARYGYTF
cdr3_nt: TGTGCCAGCAGCCGGACGTCGCAGGGGGCGCGTTATGGCTACACCTTC
v_call: TRBV28
clone_size: NA
j_call: TRBJ1-2
d_call: TRBD1

cdr3_aa: CASRKDYSVGELFF
cdr3_nt: TGTGCCAGTAGGAAGGACTATAGTGTCGGGGAGCTGTTTTTT
v_call: TRBV19
clone_size: few
j_call: TRBJ2-2
d_call: NA

cdr3_aa: CASSPSPPANYGYTF
cdr3_nt: TGTGCCAGCAGCCCCAGTCCACCAGCTAACTATGGCTACACCTTC
v_call: TRBV27
clone_size: NA
j_call: TRBJ1-2
d_call: NA

cdr3_aa: CACHPGTAFLVQYF
cdr3_nt: TGTGCCTGCCATCCCGGGACTGCCTTTCTAGTGCAGTACTTC
v_call: TRBV30
clone_size: NA
j_call: TRBJ2-7
d_call: NA

cdr3_aa: CASSVAGVGYNEQFF
cdr3_nt: TGTGCCAGCAGCGTAGCGGGAGTAGGCTACAATGAGCAGTTCTTC
v_call: TRBV9
clone_size: NA
j_call: TRBJ2-1
d_call: NA

cdr3_aa: CASSSSPSHAFF
cdr3_nt: TGTGCCAGCAGCTCGAGCCCGAGTCACGCTTTCTTT
v_call: TRBV11-2
clone_size: once
j_call: TRBJ1-1
d_call: NA

cdr3_aa: CASSHPYSGGYNEQFF
cdr3_nt: TGCGCCAGCAGCCATCCTTATAGCGGGGGATACAATGAGCAGTTCTTC
v_call: TRBV4-1
clone_size: NA
j_call: TRBJ2-1
d_call: TRBD2

cdr3_aa: CASSPTSGNTIYF
cdr3_nt: TGTGCCAGCAGCCCGACTTCTGGAAACACCATATATTTT
v_call: TRBV7-2
clone_size: NA
j_call: TRBJ1-3
d_call: NA

cdr3_aa: CASSSSGTGGNTIYF
cdr3_nt: TGCGCCAGCAGCTCATCCGGGACAGGTGGAAACACCATATATTTT
v_call: TRBV5-1
clone_size: NA
j_call: TRBJ1-3
d_call: TRBD1

cdr3_aa: CASSLAGGDLATEAFF
cdr3_nt: TGTGCCAGCAGTTTAGCAGGGGGCGACCTCGCCACTGAAGCTTTCTTT
v_call: TRBV28
clone_size: NA
j_call: TRBJ1-1
d_call: TRBD1

cdr3_aa: CASSQGQGYTGELFF
cdr3_nt: TGTGCCAGCAGCCAGGGACAGGGATACACCGGGGAGCTGTTTTTT
v_call: TRBV3-1/TRBV3-2
clone_size: NA
j_call: TRBJ2-2
d_call: TRBD1

cdr3_aa: CASSDSHNTEAFF
cdr3_nt: TGTGCCAGCAGTGACAGCCATAACACTGAAGCTTTCTTT
v_call: TRBV12-3/TRBV12-4
clone_size: NA
j_call: TRBJ1-1
d_call: NA

cdr3_aa: CASSSPTESNQPQHF
cdr3_nt: TGTGCCAGCAGCTCGCCGACAGAGAGCAATCAGCCCCAGCATTTT
v_call: TRBV28
clone_size: NA
j_call: TRBJ1-5
d_call: NA

cdr3_aa: CASSLAPGAPSGNTIYF
cdr3_nt: TGTGCCAGCAGCCTAGCCCCAGGGGCTCCCTCTGGAAACACCATATATTTT
v_call: TRBV7-3
clone_size: NA
j_call: TRBJ1-3
d_call: NA

cdr3_aa: CASSLMMGDRGGYTF
cdr3_nt: TGTGCCAGCAGCTTAATGATGGGCGACAGGGGTGGCTACACCTTC
v_call: TRBV11-3
clone_size: NA
j_call: TRBJ1-2
d_call: TRBD1

cdr3_aa: CASSLAAGGNTGELFF
cdr3_nt: TGTGCTAGCAGCTTAGCAGCGGGGGGCAACACCGGGGAGCTGTTTTTT
v_call: TRBV7-7
clone_size: NA
j_call: TRBJ2-2
d_call: TRBD2

cdr3_aa: CASSQTGTSSGVDVAFF
cdr3_nt: TGCGCCAGCAGCCAAACCGGGACATCCAGCGGTGTGGACGTAGCTTTCTTT
v_call: TRBV4-3
clone_size: NA
j_call: TRBJ1-1
d_call: NA

cdr3_aa: CASSALRLAGLDEQFF
cdr3_nt: TGTGCCAGCAGCGCTCTACGACTAGCGGGACTCGATGAGCAGTTCTTC
v_call: TRBV9
clone_size: NA
j_call: TRBJ2-1
d_call: TRBD2

cdr3_aa: CASTTAGQGRGEQYF
cdr3_nt: TGTGCCAGCACCACGGCCGGACAGGGTCGGGGCGAGCAGTACTTC
v_call: TRBV6-5
clone_size: few
j_call: TRBJ2-7
d_call: TRBD1

cdr3_aa: CASRKESFTNEQFF
cdr3_nt: TGTGCCAGTAGGAAAGAGTCCTTTACGAATGAGCAGTTCTTC
v_call: TRBV19
clone_size: NA
j_call: TRBJ2-1
d_call: NA

cdr3_aa: CASSQSTGRYSGNTIYF
cdr3_nt: TGTGCCAGCAGCCAGAGTACAGGGAGATACTCTGGAAACACCATATATTTT
v_call: TRBV4-2
clone_size: NA
j_call: TRBJ1-3
d_call: NA

cdr3_aa: CASSQNRGYEQYF
cdr3_nt: TGCGCCAGCAGCCAGAACAGGGGCTACGAGCAGTACTTC
v_call: TRBV4-3
clone_size: NA
j_call: TRBJ2-7
d_call: TRBD1

cdr3_aa: CASSLDRGAQPQHF
cdr3_nt: TGTGCCAGCTCACTCGACAGGGGCGCCCAGCCCCAGCATTTT
v_call: TRBV18
clone_size: few
j_call: TRBJ1-5
d_call: TRBD1

cdr3_aa: CASSSDFKTRETQYF
cdr3_nt: TGTGCCAGCAGCTCGGACTTTAAAACACGGGAGACCCAGTACTTC
v_call: TRBV7-9
clone_size: NA
j_call: TRBJ2-5
d_call: NA

cdr3_aa: CASSKDRDRHEAFF
cdr3_nt: TGTGCCAGTAGTAAGGACAGGGACAGGCATGAAGCTTTCTTT
v_call: TRBV19
clone_size: NA
j_call: TRBJ1-1
d_call: TRBD1

cdr3_aa: CASSFPSGTRGTDTQYF
cdr3_nt: TGTGCCAGCAGTTTCCCTAGCGGAACACGGGGGACAGATACGCAGTATTTT
v_call: TRBV28
clone_size: NA
j_call: TRBJ2-3
d_call: TRBD2

cdr3_aa: CASSRTHGTGVSYEQYF
cdr3_nt: TGTGCCAGCAGCCGGACACACGGGACAGGGGTTTCGTACGAGCAGTACTTC
v_call: TRBV7-2
clone_size: NA
j_call: TRBJ2-7
d_call: TRBD1

cdr3_aa: CASSDPGRVRAFF
cdr3_nt: TGTGCCAGCAGTGACCCTGGGCGGGTGAGAGCTTTCTTT
v_call: TRBV25-1
clone_size: NA
j_call: TRBJ1-1
d_call: NA

cdr3_aa: CASSQEGRGKLFF
cdr3_nt: TGCGCCAGCAGCCAAGAAGGCAGGGGAAAACTGTTTTTT
v_call: TRBV4-1
clone_size: NA
j_call: TRBJ1-4
d_call: NA

cdr3_aa: CASTVSGGRTNEQFF
cdr3_nt: TGTGCCAGTACTGTGTCGGGTGGGAGGACGAATGAGCAGTTCTTC
v_call: TRBV9
clone_size: few
j_call: TRBJ2-1
d_call: NA

cdr3_aa: CASSPPLPPGTEAFF
cdr3_nt: TGTGCCAGCAGCCCACCCCTCCCGCCGGGGACTGAAGCTTTCTTT
v_call: TRBV7-9
clone_size: NA
j_call: TRBJ1-1
d_call: NA

cdr3_aa: CASSPRWARRGDIQYF
cdr3_nt: TGTGCCAGCAGTCCCCGGTGGGCCCGCAGGGGAGACATTCAGTACTTC
v_call: TRBV28
clone_size: NA
j_call: TRBJ2-4
d_call: NA

cdr3_aa: CASSLTGISTDTQYF
cdr3_nt: TGTGCCAGCAGCCTAACAGGGATTAGTACAGATACGCAGTATTTT
v_call: TRBV7-9
clone_size: NA
j_call: TRBJ2-3
d_call: NA

cdr3_aa: CASSQEVLSGANYGYTF
cdr3_nt: TGCGCCAGCAGCCAAGAAGTCCTGTCGGGGGCTAACTATGGCTACACCTTC
v_call: TRBV4-3
clone_size: NA
j_call: TRBJ1-2
d_call: NA

cdr3_aa: CASSAPTGAYEQYF
cdr3_nt: TGTGCCAGCAGCGCGCCGACAGGGGCCTACGAGCAGTACTTC
v_call: TRBV7-9
clone_size: NA
j_call: TRBJ2-7
d_call: TRBD1

cdr3_aa: CASSFWEGTEAFF
cdr3_nt: TGTGCCAGCAGCTTCTGGGAGGGGACTGAAGCTTTCTTT
v_call: TRBV7-2
clone_size: NA
j_call: TRBJ1-1
d_call: NA

cdr3_aa: CASSDKNRGRSYGYTF
cdr3_nt: TGTGCCAGCAGCGACAAAAATAGGGGGCGAAGCTATGGCTACACCTTC
v_call: TRBV3-1/TRBV3-2
clone_size: NA
j_call: TRBJ1-2
d_call: TRBD1